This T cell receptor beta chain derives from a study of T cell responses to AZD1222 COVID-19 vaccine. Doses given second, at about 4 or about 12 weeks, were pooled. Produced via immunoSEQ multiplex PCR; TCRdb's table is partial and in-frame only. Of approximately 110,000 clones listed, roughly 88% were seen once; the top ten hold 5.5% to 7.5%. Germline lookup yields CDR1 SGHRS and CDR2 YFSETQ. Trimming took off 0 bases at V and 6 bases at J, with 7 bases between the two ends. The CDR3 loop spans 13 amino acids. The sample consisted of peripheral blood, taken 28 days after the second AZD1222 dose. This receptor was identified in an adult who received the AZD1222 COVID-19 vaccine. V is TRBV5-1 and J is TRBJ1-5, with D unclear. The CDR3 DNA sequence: TGCGCCAGCAGCTTGGGGGAGAGTCAGCCCCAGCATTTT. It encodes CASSLGESQPQHF.